A selection of T cell receptor beta chains follows, all from one sample in a study of T cells in Graves' hyperthyroidism and ophthalmopathy. TCRdb reprocessed the multiplex PCR reads with MiXCR, giving one entry per CDR3 protein. The sample lists 300,000 to 450,000 distinct CDR3 sequences, roughly 14% occurring once. The sequenced material came from blood. All receptors come from a woman aged 60-70 years with Graves' hyperthyroidism. The CDR3 runs from the conserved cysteine through the conserved F or W.

cdr3_length: 14; v_call: TRBV7-3; cdr3_aa: CASSSSGDSWEQFF
cdr3_length: 13; v_call: TRBV5-1; cdr3_aa: CASSRDLSGELFF
cdr3_length: 14; v_call: TRBV12-3/TRBV12-4; cdr3_aa: CASSLVGPPNIQYF
cdr3_length: 15; v_call: TRBV4-1; cdr3_aa: CASTPNGLAQETQYF
cdr3_length: 15; v_call: TRBV10-3; cdr3_aa: CAAYSGGAEGYEQYF
cdr3_length: 16; v_call: TRBV7-9; cdr3_aa: CASGIVGGSVYNEQFF
cdr3_length: 15; v_call: TRBV27; cdr3_aa: CASRSDRVGRNEQFF
cdr3_length: 13; v_call: TRBV27; cdr3_aa: CASSGWDGNGYTF
cdr3_length: 23; v_call: TRBV9; cdr3_aa: CASSYSTGRNRLAESSDTGELFF
cdr3_length: 12; v_call: TRBV30; cdr3_aa: CAWSLQGYEQYF
cdr3_length: 17; v_call: TRBV28; cdr3_aa: CASSPRGGTSGRDTQYF
cdr3_length: 15; v_call: TRBV7-3; cdr3_aa: CASSLTAGGADTQYF
cdr3_length: 16; v_call: TRBV28; cdr3_aa: CASSLWASGVKNIQYF
cdr3_length: 14; v_call: TRBV19; cdr3_aa: CASSTEEGTDTQYF
cdr3_length: 19; v_call: TRBV11-2; cdr3_aa: CASSLQGDRGPGGTDTQYF
cdr3_length: 18; v_call: TRBV18; cdr3_aa: CASSPKMTSGSNLNEQFF
cdr3_length: 18; v_call: TRBV28; cdr3_aa: CASSTGTGERVRDYGYTF
cdr3_length: 16; v_call: TRBV4-1; cdr3_aa: CASSHKREGWNNEQFF
cdr3_length: 13; v_call: TRBV20-1; cdr3_aa: CSARTGGGETQYF
cdr3_length: 16; v_call: TRBV5-6; cdr3_aa: CASRPGLSSSYNEQFF
cdr3_length: 13; v_call: TRBV20-1; cdr3_aa: CSALGQNNQPQHF
cdr3_length: 14; v_call: TRBV20-1; cdr3_aa: CSARALAGGETQYF
cdr3_length: 13; v_call: TRBV2; cdr3_aa: CASIYGHSGEQYF
cdr3_length: 11; v_call: TRBV7-9; cdr3_aa: CASTLEDTQYF
cdr3_length: 15; v_call: TRBV6-2/TRBV6-3; cdr3_aa: CASSGRRRNTGELFF
cdr3_length: 16; v_call: TRBV20-1; cdr3_aa: CSARAPLAANSYEQYF
cdr3_length: 15; v_call: TRBV5-1; cdr3_aa: CASSLAGTGINEQYF
cdr3_length: 14; v_call: TRBV7-8; cdr3_aa: CASSSSRTNYGYTF
cdr3_length: 13; v_call: TRBV27; cdr3_aa: CASSGREGDTQYF
cdr3_length: 16; v_call: TRBV6-2/TRBV6-3; cdr3_aa: CASSYPSTRRLNEQFF
cdr3_length: 19; v_call: TRBV28; cdr3_aa: CASSLAKTTGGEFTDTQYF
cdr3_length: 15; v_call: TRBV7-9; cdr3_aa: CASSSWTANLDTQYF
cdr3_length: 18; v_call: TRBV12-5; cdr3_aa: CASGLMTLTSANTGELFF
cdr3_length: 13; v_call: TRBV7-2; cdr3_aa: CASSLAGGDGYTF
cdr3_length: 14; v_call: TRBV7-3; cdr3_aa: CASSPMGTRNEQFF
cdr3_length: 15; v_call: TRBV19; cdr3_aa: CASSIDLWGQPEAFF
cdr3_length: 14; v_call: TRBV5-1; cdr3_aa: CASKVRASTDTQYF
cdr3_length: 21; v_call: TRBV13; cdr3_aa: CASSLMPARLAGGETYNEQFF